This T cell receptor beta chain originates from a study of CD8+ T cells in alopecia areata. Study-wide results and caveats: It was lesional scalp, especially alopecia totalis/universalis, that showed higher clonality than normal scalp. There were also resident alphabeta T cells of normal skin sequenced in scalp samples.

Per germline, CDR1 MNHNS and CDR2 SASEGT. The V and J ends lost 6 bases and 1 base respectively, with 7 bases between them. The CDR3 runs to 12 residues. This clone showed up just a few times. Its specificity is unknown. The study team obtained lesional scalp punch biopsies and peripheral blood from alopecia areata patients. Once RNA had been extracted, it was reverse transcribed into cDNA to act as the sequencing template. The table came from immunoSEQ multiplex PCR; TCRdb's copy has only in-frame clones and leaves some out. The table shows over 200,000 clones, with around 62% occurring only once. The sequences come from CD4+ T cells sorted from blood, collected at week 0. The chain carries TRBV6-1 and TRBJ2-7; D unresolved. The clonotype originates from a human donor with alopecia areata. The CDR3 nucleotides read TGTGCCAGCAGGCCTTCGTCCTACGAGCAGTACTTC. It translates to CASRPSSYEQYF.